Each of the 31 T cell receptor beta chains below was sequenced from the same sample in a study of CD8 T cells in ankylosing spondylitis. In TCRdb, the 5' RACE reads were re-called with MiXCR into one record per CDR3 protein. This sample yields about 240,000 distinct CDR3 sequences, of which about 9.1% are seen a single time; around 7% belongs to the top ten. The sample comprised blood, either unsorted or a sorted T cell fraction (not recorded which). The receptors were sampled from a male donor with ankylosing spondylitis or in good health (not recorded which).

The sample holds many counts of this clonotype. The chain combines TRBV7-2 with TRBJ1-1; no definite D call. The germline V and J ends were trimmed by 2 bases and 0 bases, with 4 bases remaining between them. CDR1 is SGHTA and CDR2 is FQGNSA in the germline V gene. The CDR3 loop spans 13 amino acids. The CDR3 spells CASSLSVNTEAFF. CDR3 DNA sequence: TGTGCCAGCAGCTTATCGGTGAACACTGAAGCTTTCTTT.

This clonotype occurred many times. This rearrangement joins TRBV7-2 to TRBJ2-7, with D possibly TRBD1 on 5 matching bases. The CDR3 covers 13 residues. Looked up from germline, CDR1 is SGHTA and CDR2 is FQGNSA. Trimming cost V 5 bases and J 4 bases, with 12 bases left between them. The CDR3, as DNA: TGTGCCAGCAGCCACGACAGAAATTACGAGCAGTACTTC. Translation gives CASSHDRNYEQYF. The whole variable domain, filled in from reference TRBV7-2 and TRBJ2-7, reads GAGVSQSPSNKVTEKGKDVELRCDPISGHTALYWYRQSLGQGLEFLIYFQGNSAPDKSGLPSDRFSAERTGGSVSTLTIQRTQQEDSAVYLCASSHDRNYEQYFGPGTRLTVT.

This clonotype was seen ten or more times. The chain employs TRBV5-1 and TRBJ2-3; 12 positions agree with TRBD1. This CDR3 comprises 17 residues. After removal of 3 bases from V and 5 bases from J, the junction contained 10 bases not matched to a gene. The germline gives CDR1 SGHRS, CDR2 YFSETQ. As DNA, the CDR3 is TGCGCCAGCAGCTCACACGGGACAGGGGGCGCGGAAGATACGCAGTATTTT. This translates into CASSSHGTGGAEDTQYF.

This clonotype turned up a few times. The chain's CDR3 is CSGNRGLEDEQYF. The DNA of the CDR3 is TGCAGTGGGAACAGGGGGCTTGAGGACGAGCAGTACTTC. The chain has TRBV20-1 and TRBJ2-7; TRBD1 matches at 9 bases. Trimming at V came to 7 bases and at J to 5 bases, leaving 9 bases not matched to a gene. This CDR3 spans 13 amino acids. From germline, CDR1 is DFQATT and CDR2 SNEGSKA (reference sequence).

This clonotype was found once. DNA of the CDR3: TGTGCCAGCTCACCCCGGACAGGAGGGGTTCAGCCCCAGCATTTT. This gives the protein CASSPRTGGVQPQHF. The chain carries TRBV18 and TRBJ1-5, with 7 bases matching TRBD1. This CDR3 has 15 amino acids. The V gene end was trimmed by 3 bases and the J gene end by 6 bases; junction bases not matched to a gene: 8. Per germline, CDR1 KGHSH and CDR2 LQKENI.

This clonotype was counted many times. The chain employs TRBV5-1 and TRBJ2-4; tentative D call: TRBD1 (6 bases). CDR1 SGHRS and CDR2 YFSETQ come from the germline V gene. This CDR3 has 14 amino acids. The V end lost 1 base, the J end lost 1 base, and 6 bases lay between the germline ends. CDR3 in DNA: TGCGCCAGCAGCTTGCAGGGGGCCAAAAACATTCAGTACTTC. Translated, it gives CASSLQGAKNIQYF.

The CDR3 nucleotides read TGCGCCAGCAGCCAAGAGGTGCAAACTGAAGCTTTCTTT. Translated: CASSQEVQTEAFF. The chain uses TRBV4-1 and TRBJ1-1; no firm D call. CDR3 length: 13 residues. Germline CDR1 is MGHRA and CDR2 is YSYEKL. Trimming removed 0 bases from V and 5 bases from J, with 7 bases in between.

This clonotype was seen at least ten times. The chain employs TRBV20-1 and TRBJ1-1, with 11 bases lining up with TRBD1. Germline V lookup: CDR1 DFQATT, CDR2 SNEGSKA (reference sequence). This CDR3 spans 14 amino acids. The CDR3 reads CSGQGARMNTEAFF. The DNA of the CDR3 is TGCAGCGGACAGGGGGCCCGGATGAACACTGAAGCTTTCTTT.

This sequence joins TRBV29-1 and TRBJ2-7, with D tentatively TRBD1 or TRBD2 (5 bases each). CDR1 SQVTM and CDR2 ANQGSEA come from the germline V gene. CDR3 length equals 13 residues. Trimming left V 7 bases short and J 2 bases short, with 15 bases between. CDR3 sequence (DNA): TGCAGCGCCTCCGGGACGGATACCTACGAGCAGTACTTC. Its protein product is CSASGTDTYEQYF.

The table lists this clonotype with many counts. DNA of the CDR3: TGTGCCACGGGACCCACCAGACCGATCTCCTACAATGAGCAGTTCTTC. Encoded protein: CATGPTRPISYNEQFF. The V and J genes are TRBV15 and TRBJ2-1; D may match TRBD1 or TRBD2 (5 bases each). The CDR3 covers 16 residues. Trimming pared 9 bases from V and 0 bases from J, leaving 18 bases between. Per germline, CDR1 LNHNV and CDR2 YYDKDF (reference sequence).

In its sample, this clonotype was seen many times. This chain links TRBV3-1 with TRBJ2-3, with TRBD2 matching over 7 bases. This CDR3 is 18 amino acids long. Germline lookup yields CDR1 LGHDT and CDR2 YNNKEL (reference sequence). J lost 3 bases, V lost 0 bases, and 12 bases had no gene match. This chain's CDR3 is CASSQDQGLAEITDTQYF. The CDR3 DNA is TGTGCCAGCAGCCAAGATCAGGGTCTAGCGGAGATAACAGATACGCAGTATTTT.

In its sample, this clonotype was seen a few times. The chain has TRBV30 and TRBJ1-6; 10 bases are a match to TRBD1. The germline gives CDR1 GTSNPN, CDR2 SVGIG (reference sequence). The CDR3 extends over 14 amino acids. Trimming removed 2 bases from V and 6 bases from J; junction bases left unmatched: 1. CDR3 amino acids: CAWSRDRGNSPLHF. The CDR3 coding sequence is TGTGCCTGGAGTAGGGACAGGGGTAATTCACCCCTCCACTTT. The complete variable domain, with remaining parts taken from reference TRBV30 and TRBJ1-6, reads SQTIHQWPATLVQPVGSPLSLECTVEGTSNPNLYWYRQAAGRGLQLLFYSVGIGQISSEVPQNLSASRPQDRQFILSSKKLLLSDSGFYLCAWSRDRGNSPLHFGNGTRLTVT.

To note about this clonotype: One base away lies a much larger clone, so this may be a sequencing read error. The rearrangement joins TRBV20-1 to TRBJ2-7; perhaps TRBD2 as D (5 bases). This CDR3 is built from 13 residues. V lost 0 bases and J lost 8, with 14 bases in between. Germline assignment: CDR1 DFQATT and CDR2 SNEGSKA (reference sequence). The chain's CDR3 is CSARDGPRRKQYF. In nucleotides, the CDR3 is TGCAGTGCTAGAGATGGGCCCCGGAGGAAGCAGTACTTC.

This clonotype was found many times. The J gene is TRBJ1-1, the V gene TRBV12-3 or TRBV12-4; TRBD1 might be the D (5 bases). The CDR3 has 12 residues. V lost 7 bases, J lost 7 bases, and 13 bases lay in between. This chain's CDR3 is CASTTLTDEAFF. In DNA form, the CDR3 reads TGTGCCAGCACCACACTGACAGATGAAGCTTTCTTT.

This clonotype was observed many times. The chain links TRBV5-5 to TRBJ1-5; D ambiguous. This CDR3 has 14 amino acids. Germline assignment: CDR1 SGHKS and CDR2 YYEKEE (reference sequence). V was trimmed by 1 base and J by 6 bases, leaving 11 bases between them. CDR3: CASSLSAGFQPQHF. As DNA, the CDR3 is TGTGCCAGCAGCTTGTCGGCGGGATTTCAGCCCCAGCATTTT. Using reference TRBV5-5 and TRBJ1-5 for the parts outside the CDR3, the full variable domain is DAGVTQSPTHLIKTRGQQVTLRCSPISGHKSVSWYQQVLGQGPQFIFQYYEKEERGRGNFPDRFSARQFPNYSSELNVNALLLGDSALYLCASSLSAGFQPQHFGDGTRLSIL.

At least ten counts were recorded for this clonotype. The rearrangement links TRBV5-1 to TRBJ1-3; 7 nucleotides align to TRBD1. CDR1 and CDR2 from the germline V gene are SGHRS and YFSETQ. The trim removed 4 bases at V and 0 bases at J, leaving 4 bases unmatched. The CDR3 length is 15 residues. CDR3 region: CASSQGQPSGNTIYF. CDR3 nucleotide sequence: TGCGCCAGCAGCCAGGGACAGCCCTCTGGAAACACCATATATTTT.

CDR3 in DNA: TGCAGTGCCCTGTCAGGTACAGACTACGAGCAGTACTTC. Amino acid sequence: CSALSGTDYEQYF. The chain joins TRBV20-1 to TRBJ2-7; D is unclear. The CDR3 has 13 residues. Germline V gene lookup returns CDR1 DFQATT and CDR2 SNEGSKA (reference sequence). V lost 6 bases and J lost 3, with 15 bases in between.

This clonotype occurred many times. This chain joins TRBV5-1 and TRBJ1-6, with a possible D match to TRBD1 (6 bases). The CDR3 extends over 15 amino acids. Germline values: CDR1 SGHRS, CDR2 YFSETQ. Trimming took off 4 bases at V and 10 bases at J, with 18 bases between the two ends. The CDR3 loop reads CASSEGTGSESPLHF. CDR3 bases: TGCGCCAGCAGCGAAGGAACAGGGAGCGAATCACCCCTCCACTTT.

The sample holds many counts of this clonotype. This chain uses TRBV11-3 with TRBJ1-1; weak D call: TRBD1 (6 bases). Trimming pared 0 bases from V and 3 bases from J, leaving 14 bases between. CDR1 SGHNT and CDR2 YENEEA come from the germline V gene. The CDR3 contains 16 residues. The CDR3 reads CASSLDWGGWDTEAFF. The CDR3 DNA is TGTGCCAGCAGCTTAGACTGGGGGGGCTGGGACACTGAAGCTTTCTTT.

V gene TRBV24-1 combines with J gene TRBJ2-1; 12 bases are a match to TRBD1. Germline V gives CDR1 KGHDR, CDR2 SFDVKD. V was pared by 7 bases and J by 9 bases, with 9 bases of the junction left unmatched. The CDR3 sequence is 15 residues long. The CDR3 here is CATRGGDRGLIEQFF. For the CDR3, the DNA is TGTGCCACCAGGGGGGGGGACAGGGGGCTTATTGAGCAGTTCTTC.

This clonotype appeared a few times. This chain connects TRBV30 to TRBJ2-3; D gene ambiguous. Per germline, CDR1 GTSNPN and CDR2 SVGIG (reference sequence). Trimming removed 2 bases from V and 2 bases from J, with 8 bases in between. The length of the CDR3 is 13 residues. Here the CDR3 reads CAWSLSTTDTQYF. Written as DNA, the CDR3 is TGTGCCTGGAGTTTATCCACCACAGATACGCAGTATTTT.

In its sample, this clonotype was seen a few times. The chain's CDR3 is CASSFGTSGNIYEQYF. The CDR3 DNA reads as TGTGCCAGCAGCTTCGGGACTAGCGGGAACATTTACGAGCAGTACTTC. The chain links TRBV7-9 to TRBJ2-7, with TRBD2 matching over 13 bases. The J segment lost 4 bases and the V segment lost 3 bases, leaving 6 bases of the junction unmatched. Germline V gene lookup returns CDR1 SEHNR and CDR2 FQNEAQ (reference sequence). The CDR3 is 16 amino acids. The full variable domain, its missing parts supplied by reference TRBV7-9 and TRBJ2-7, is DTGVSQNPRHKITKRGQNVTFRCDPISEHNRLYWYRQTLGQGPEFLTYFQNEAQLEKSRLLSDRFSAERPKGSFSTLEIQRTEQGDSAMYLCASSFGTSGNIYEQYFGPGTRLTVT.

This clonotype showed up many times. The chain's CDR3 is CASSAQGDNEQFF. The CDR3 bases are TGCGCCAGCAGTGCACAGGGCGACAATGAGCAGTTCTTC. The V gene is TRBV10-2, the J gene TRBJ2-1, with a weak D call TRBD1 (6 bases). Germline CDR1 is WSHSY and CDR2 is SAAADI. The germline V and J ends were trimmed by 4 bases and 5 bases, with 9 bases remaining between them. The CDR3 sequence is 13 residues long.

The chain recombines TRBV5-1 with TRBJ2-2; D possibly matches TRBD1 or TRBD2 (5 bases each). The CDR3 consists of 18 residues. V lost 4 bases and J lost 1, with 20 bases in between. Looked up from germline, CDR1 is SGHRS and CDR2 is YFSETQ. CDR3 nucleotide sequence: TGCGCCAGCAGCCCCTTATCCCCGGGACGCCAGAACACCGGGGAGCTGTTTTTT. This codes for CASSPLSPGRQNTGELFF.

This clonotype was observed many times. The rearrangement links TRBV7-8 to TRBJ1-6; no firm D call. The CDR3 extends over 18 amino acids. The V end lost 1 base, the J end lost 0 bases, and 13 bases lay between the germline ends. Looked up from germline, CDR1 is SGHVS and CDR2 is FQNEAQ. CDR3 in amino acids: CASSLVRGSPSYNSPLHF. In DNA form, the CDR3 reads TGTGCCAGCAGCTTAGTTAGAGGGTCCCCCTCCTATAATTCACCCCTCCACTTT. The whole variable domain, remainder taken from reference TRBV7-8 and TRBJ1-6, is GAGVSQSPRYKVAKRGQDVALRCDPISGHVSLFWYQQALGQGPEFLTYFQNEAQLDKSGLPSDRFFAERPEGSVSTLKIQRTQQEDSAVYLCASSLVRGSPSYNSPLHFGNGTRLTVT.

V gene TRBV6-2 or TRBV6-3 combines with J gene TRBJ2-1; possibly TRBD2 for D (7 bases). Germline V gives CDR1 MNHEY, CDR2 SVGEGT. Between the trimmed V and J ends, which lost 0 bases and 3 bases, there was a span of 15 bases. The CDR3 extends over 17 amino acids. The CDR3 DNA is TGTGCCAGCAGTTACTCGCCACTAGGGGGGGTCTACAATGAGCAGTTCTTC. Translated, it gives CASSYSPLGGVYNEQFF.

Many counts were recorded for this clonotype. The CDR3 DNA is TGCGCCAGCAGCTTGGCTCCTCAAGAGACCCAGTACTTC. It translates to CASSLAPQETQYF. The V gene is TRBV5-1, the J gene TRBJ2-5, with no clear D. The CDR3 sequence is 13 residues long. V shed 0 bases and J shed 2 bases, with 5 bases lying between them. Per the germline V gene, CDR1 is SGHRS and CDR2 is YFSETQ.

The rearrangement joins TRBV28 to TRBJ2-5; possibly TRBD2 for D (5 bases). The V gene lost 5 bases and the J gene lost 4 bases, with 23 bases spanning the gap. From germline, CDR1 is MDHEN and CDR2 SYDVKM. The CDR3 contains 17 residues. CDR3 residues: CASSPLRGPNFGETQYF. Here the CDR3 DNA reads TGTGCCAGCAGTCCCCTACGGGGTCCCAATTTTGGAGAGACCCAGTACTTC.

This clonotype was seen more than once but under ten times. CDR3 region: CASSLANGNTDTQYF. CDR3 sequence (DNA): TGCGCCAGCAGCTTGGCGAACGGGAACACAGATACGCAGTATTTT. The genes are TRBV5-1 and TRBJ2-3, with D perhaps matching TRBD2 (5 bases). The ends were cut back, 0 bases at V and 2 bases at J, with 10 bases in the middle. CDR1 SGHRS and CDR2 YFSETQ come from the germline V gene. There are 15 residues in the CDR3.

This clonotype has ten or more counts. Mismatch with germline at one junction end may stem from a read error. The chain couples TRBV7-2 to TRBJ2-2, with D perhaps matching TRBD2 (5 bases). This CDR3 spans 16 amino acids. Germline V gene data show CDR1 as SGHTA and CDR2 as FQGNSA. For the CDR3, the DNA is TGTGCCACCCAAAGCGATAGGACTCCGAACGCCGGGGAGCTGTTTTTT. This gives the protein CATQSDRTPNAGELFF. The whole variable domain, remainder taken from reference TRBV7-2 and TRBJ2-2, is GAGVSQSPSNKVTEKGKDVELRCDPISGHTALYWYRQSLGQGLEFLIYFQGNSAPDKSGLPSDRFSAERTGGSVSTLTIQRTQQEDSAVYLCATQSDRTPNAGELFFGEGSRLTVL.

This clonotype was found many times. The V gene is TRBV3-1, the J gene TRBJ2-6; D assignment may be TRBD1 or TRBD2 (5 bases each). Trimming cost V 4 bases and J 0 bases, with 7 bases left between them. Germline V gene sequence: CDR1 LGHDT, CDR2 YNNKEL (reference sequence). The CDR3 is 15 residues long. In nucleotides, the CDR3 is TGTGCCAGCAGCCGGGACCACTCTGGGGCCAACGTCCTGACTTTC. Translation: CASSRDHSGANVLTF.